This is a list of T cell receptor beta chains from one sample in a study of a mutant IDH1 vaccine in newly diagnosed glioma. The repertoire was sequenced with immunoSEQ multiplex PCR; TCRdb's copy has only in-frame clones and lacks some. Seen here are about 55,000 clones, around four fifths observed once, and the top ten hold 4.1%. These TCRs are of unknown antigen specificity. Sequenced here: PBMCs, sampled from a glioma patient whose treatment included an IDH1 peptide vaccine. The receptor set was obtained from a woman in her late teens or twenties with glioma. CDR3s include the opening cysteine and the closing phenylalanine or tryptophan. The D gene is left open where the match is weak. Expanded clones get a size class; other rows say once, few or many, or leave the size out.

clone size,D gene,V gene,J gene,CDR3 DNA,CDR3 protein
NA,NA,TRBV7-3,TRBJ1-2,TGTGCCAGCAGTAAAGGTCCACCTCCGGGGTATGGCTACACCTTC,CASSKGPPPGYGYTF
NA,NA,TRBV11-2,TRBJ1-1,TGTGCCAGCAGCTTAACAGGGCGTATGAACACTGAAGCTTTCTTT,CASSLTGRMNTEAFF
NA,NA,TRBV28,TRBJ1-2,TGTGCCAGCAGTTCCGGGGTTGGGTCTGGCTACACCTTC,CASSSGVGSGYTF
NA,NA,TRBV7-7,TRBJ2-7,TGTGCTAGCAGCTTGAATCCGGGACGCGAGCAGTACTTC,CASSLNPGREQYF
NA,NA,TRBV7-2,TRBJ2-7,TGTGCCAGCAGCTTAATCGTTCGAGGGCACGAGCAGTACTTC,CASSLIVRGHEQYF
NA,NA,TRBV29-1,TRBJ1-2,TGCAGCGTTAGGGATGGCTACACCTTC,CSVRDGYTF
NA,TRBD2,TRBV5-1,TRBJ2-1,TGCGCCAGCAGCTCGAATCGACTAGCGGAACACAATGAGCAGTTCTTC,CASSSNRLAEHNEQFF
NA,NA,TRBV7-9,TRBJ1-5,TGTGCCAGCAGCTTGACAGATAGCAATCAGCCCCAGCATTTT,CASSLTDSNQPQHF
NA,NA,TRBV27,TRBJ1-5,TGTGCCAGCAGCCCCGTGAAGGGGAGTCAGCCCCAGCATTTT,CASSPVKGSQPQHF
NA,NA,TRBV9,TRBJ2-7,TGTGCCAGCAGCGTGTCGAAAGGTCAGGGGATCTACGAGCAGTACTTC,CASSVSKGQGIYEQYF
NA,NA,TRBV29-1,TRBJ1-2,TGCAGCGTTGAAAAACACCAGTATGGCTACACCTTC,CSVEKHQYGYTF
NA,TRBD1,TRBV2,TRBJ2-6,TGTGCCAGCAGCCGGGACAGTCAATTTGGGGCCAACGTCCTGACTTTC,CASSRDSQFGANVLTF
NA,NA,TRBV2,TRBJ2-1,TGTGCCAGCAGTGTTAACCGCTACAATGAGCAGTTCTTC,CASSVNRYNEQFF
NA,TRBD2,TRBV5-4,TRBJ2-2,TGTGCCAGCAGCTTCGCCGGGACTAGCGGGAGTGGGTGGGAGCTGTTTTTT,CASSFAGTSGSGWELFF
NA,NA,TRBV6-6,TRBJ1-1,TGTGCCAGCAGTTACTCGAACCTGAACACTGAAGCTTTCTTT,CASSYSNLNTEAFF
NA,TRBD2,TRBV5-1,TRBJ2-3,TGCGCCAGCCGGGAGCGGGGGGGCCCAGATACGCAGTATTTT,CASRERGGPDTQYF
NA,TRBD2,TRBV13,TRBJ2-2,TGTGCCAGCAGCTTTCAGAGCGGGGTAACCGGGGAGCTGTTTTTT,CASSFQSGVTGELFF
once,NA,TRBV11-2,TRBJ2-2,TGTGCCAGCAGAGGGGTCTTACCCGGGGAGCTGTTTTTT,CASRGVLPGELFF
NA,NA,TRBV5-1,TRBJ2-3,TGCGCCAGCAGCTTGGAGGGAGATACGCAGTATTTT,CASSLEGDTQYF
NA,NA,TRBV5-8,TRBJ1-1,TGTGCCAGCAGCTTGACAGGGAGCACTGAAGCTTTCTTT,CASSLTGSTEAFF
NA,NA,TRBV27,TRBJ1-1,TGTGCCAGCAGTTTATCAGGCGTGGCGGAAGCTTTCTTT,CASSLSGVAEAFF
NA,TRBD1,TRBV2,TRBJ1-6,TGTGCCAGCATCTTAGACAGGGCGGCTTATAATTCACCCCTCCACTTT,CASILDRAAYNSPLHF
NA,NA,TRBV7-9,TRBJ2-3,TGTGCCAGCAGCACCCGGACACGTACTAGCACAGATACGCAGTATTTT,CASSTRTRTSTDTQYF
NA,NA,TRBV29-1,TRBJ2-7,TGCAGCGTTGAGGACGGTCCCTACGAGCAGTACTTC,CSVEDGPYEQYF
NA,NA,TRBV11-3,TRBJ1-5,TGTGCCAGCAGCTTAGGGGTTACGGAGCCCCAGCATTTT,CASSLGVTEPQHF
NA,NA,TRBV5-6,TRBJ2-7,TGTGCCAGCAGCTTGGGAATTTTAAGCGAGCAGTACTTC,CASSLGILSEQYF
NA,NA,TRBV2,TRBJ1-3,TGTGCCAGCAGTGGGCGGGGGGCGACTGGAAACACCATATATTTT,CASSGRGATGNTIYF
NA,NA,TRBV30,TRBJ1-2,TGTGCCTGGAGTGTAACTCTGGGGGCAGCTAACTATGGCTACACCTTC,CAWSVTLGAANYGYTF
NA,NA,TRBV5-1,TRBJ1-1,TGCGCCAGCAGCTTGGCCTTGGGTGTGAACACTGAAGCTTTCTTT,CASSLALGVNTEAFF
NA,NA,TRBV7-2,TRBJ1-1,TGTGCCAGCAGCTCGTTTCGCCCGGGGCAGGTTACTGAAGCTTTCTTT,CASSSFRPGQVTEAFF
NA,NA,TRBV11-2,TRBJ1-2,TGTGCCAGCAACCCCGACAGAGGAAACGCTAACTATGGCTACACCTTC,CASNPDRGNANYGYTF
NA,NA,TRBV5-5,TRBJ1-5,TGTGCCAGCAGTGACTCGGGGGTCAATCAGCCCCAGCATTTT,CASSDSGVNQPQHF
NA,NA,TRBV9,TRBJ2-3,TGTGCCAGCAGCGTAGGAACGGCAGATACGCAGTATTTT,CASSVGTADTQYF
NA,NA,TRBV6-5,TRBJ2-3,TGTGCCAGCAGTACCCTGGGGAGCACAGATACGCAGTATTTT,CASSTLGSTDTQYF
NA,NA,TRBV7-2,TRBJ1-1,TGTGCCAGCAGCTTAGCGGTTCACACTGAAGCTTTCTTT,CASSLAVHTEAFF
NA,NA,TRBV19,TRBJ2-1,TGTGCCAGTAGTATCGAGGGGGCGGGACACAATGAGCAGTTCTTC,CASSIEGAGHNEQFF
once,NA,TRBV30,TRBJ2-7,TGTGCCTGGGGAGTAGGGCTCCCTGCCTACGAGCAGTACTTC,CAWGVGLPAYEQYF
NA,NA,TRBV6-5,TRBJ1-4,TGTGCCAGCAGTTACTCGCCAGGGTCTGGTGAAAAACTGTTTTTT,CASSYSPGSGEKLFF
NA,NA,TRBV6-5,TRBJ1-1,TGTGCCAGCAGGTTGGGACAGAACACTGAAGCTTTCTTT,CASRLGQNTEAFF
NA,NA,TRBV29-1,TRBJ2-1,TGCAGCGTTGAAGGGGGTCTAAATACCAATGAGCAGTTCTTC,CSVEGGLNTNEQFF
once,TRBD1,TRBV19,TRBJ1-2,TGTGCCAGCAATCAACAGGGGGCGTATAACTATGGCTACACCTTC,CASNQQGAYNYGYTF
NA,NA,TRBV29-1,TRBJ2-7,TGCAGCGTTGTCGGCAGCTCCTACGAGCAGTACTTC,CSVVGSSYEQYF
once,NA,TRBV2,TRBJ2-1,TGTGCCAGCAGTGAAGCGACGCTCTACAATGAGCAGTTCTTC,CASSEATLYNEQFF
NA,NA,TRBV12-5,TRBJ1-2,TGTGCTAGTGGTTCGGGGACCGACAACTATGGCTACACCTTC,CASGSGTDNYGYTF
NA,NA,TRBV6-5,TRBJ1-2,TGTGCCAGCAGTTACTCAGGGGGGGGAGGAAGGGGCTACACCTTC,CASSYSGGGGRGYTF
NA,TRBD2,TRBV30,TRBJ2-1,TGTGCCTGGAGTGTACGGGCGGGAGTCGGCAATGAGCAGTTCTTC,CAWSVRAGVGNEQFF
NA,NA,TRBV4-2,TRBJ2-5,TGTGCCAGCAGCCAAGATCGGCTAGCGCCGACGGAGACCCAGTACTTC,CASSQDRLAPTETQYF
NA,TRBD2,TRBV19,TRBJ2-5,TGTGCCAGTAGTGGGACTAGATTTGAAGAGACCCAGTACTTC,CASSGTRFEETQYF
NA,NA,TRBV7-9,TRBJ1-4,TGTGCCAGCAGAAGGGATAATGAAAAACTGTTTTTT,CASRRDNEKLFF